This T cell receptor (beta chain) came from a study of T cells in Graves' hyperthyroidism and ophthalmopathy. Study context: It was at initial diagnosis, before any treatment, that peripheral blood was collected.

Diagnosis rested on symptoms, serum thyroxine and TRAb, thyroid ultrasound, and orbital computed tomography. This sample holds PBMCs from roughly 10 ml fresh peripheral blood. V was pared by 2 bases and J by 3 bases, with 10 bases between. Germline V gives CDR1 LGHDT, CDR2 YNNKEL (reference sequence). The CDR3 extends over 14 amino acids. Regions amplified from RNA transcripts were the TCR beta CDR3 regions. A set of HTBI primers served as the primers for a first-round RT-PCR of the TCR CDR3. TCRdb ran MiXCR on the multiplex PCR reads and lists one entry per CDR3 protein. The sample has about 200,000 distinct CDR3 sequences, approximately 16% seen once.

This clonotype was obtained from a woman aged 45-59 years with Graves' hyperthyroidism. The rearrangement uses TRBV3-1 and TRBJ1-2; no clear D. Sequencing was performed on blood. Here the CDR3 DNA reads TGTGCCAGCAGCCAACTAGACGGCTACTATGGCTACACCTTC. This sequence encodes CASSQLDGYYGYTF.